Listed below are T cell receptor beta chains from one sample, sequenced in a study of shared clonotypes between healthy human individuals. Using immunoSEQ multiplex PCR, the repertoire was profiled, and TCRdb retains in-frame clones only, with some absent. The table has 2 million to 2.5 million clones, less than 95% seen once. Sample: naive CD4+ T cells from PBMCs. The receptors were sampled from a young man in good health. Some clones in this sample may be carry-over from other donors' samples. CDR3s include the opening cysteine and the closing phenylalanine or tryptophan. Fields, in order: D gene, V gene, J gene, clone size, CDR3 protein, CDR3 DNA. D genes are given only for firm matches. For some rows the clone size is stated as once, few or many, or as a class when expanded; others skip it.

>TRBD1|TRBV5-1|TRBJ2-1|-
CASSLFSTGGVYNEQFF
TGCGCCAGCAGCCTGTTCTCCACAGGGGGAGTATACAATGAGCAGTTCTTC
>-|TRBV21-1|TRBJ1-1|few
CASSKAGQGDTEAFF
TGTGCCAGCAGCAAAGCTGGACAGGGAGACACTGAAGCTTTCTTT
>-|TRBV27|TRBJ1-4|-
CASSSAGTLNEKLFF
TGTGCCAGCAGTTCCGCCGGGACACTTAATGAAAAACTGTTTTTT
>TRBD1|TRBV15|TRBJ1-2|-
CATSGSDRVNYGYTF
TGTGCCACCAGCGGGTCCGACAGGGTTAACTATGGCTACACCTTC
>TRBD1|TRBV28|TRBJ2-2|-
CASNSDRAGELFF
TGTGCCAGCAACTCCGACAGGGCCGGGGAGCTGTTTTTT
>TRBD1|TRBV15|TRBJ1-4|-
CATSRTGAPWEKLFF
TGTGCCACCAGCAGGACAGGGGCCCCCTGGGAAAAACTGTTTTTT
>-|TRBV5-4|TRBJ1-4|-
CASSLQGGRNEKLFF
TGTGCCAGCAGCTTACAGGGCGGTAGAAATGAAAAACTGTTTTTT
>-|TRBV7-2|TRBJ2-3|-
CASSLSRFSTDTQYF
TGTGCCAGCAGCTTATCACGTTTTAGCACAGATACGCAGTATTTT
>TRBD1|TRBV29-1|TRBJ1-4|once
CSVNTGGSNEKLFF
TGCAGCGTTAACACAGGGGGTTCTAATGAAAAACTGTTTTTT
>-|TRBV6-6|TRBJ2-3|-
CASSYSRVNTQYF
TGTGCCAGCAGTTACTCGAGGGTTAATACGCAGTATTTT
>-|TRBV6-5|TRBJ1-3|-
CASSSPGLGNTIYF
TGTGCCAGCAGTTCCCCCGGGCTTGGAAACACCATATATTTT
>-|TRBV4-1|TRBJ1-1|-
CASSQGRASTEAFF
TGCGCCAGCAGCCAAGGCAGGGCCAGCACTGAAGCTTTCTTT
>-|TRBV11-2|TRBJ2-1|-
CASSTLRGGVGRLYNEQFF
TGTGCCAGCAGCACTTTAAGAGGTGGGGTGGGAAGGCTCTACAATGAGCAGTTCTTC
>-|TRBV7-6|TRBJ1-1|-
CASSLGRALNTEAFF
TGTGCCAGCAGCTTAGGGAGGGCCTTGAACACTGAAGCTTTCTTT
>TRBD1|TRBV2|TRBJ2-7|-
CASRGQGAYEQYF
TGTGCCAGCAGGGGACAGGGGGCCTACGAGCAGTACTTC
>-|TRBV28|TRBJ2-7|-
CASSWANYEQYF
TGTGCCAGCAGCTGGGCCAACTACGAGCAGTACTTC
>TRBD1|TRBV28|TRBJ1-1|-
CASSTGGTEAFF
TGTGCCAGCAGTACAGGGGGCACTGAAGCTTTCTTT
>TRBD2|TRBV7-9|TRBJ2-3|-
CASSRWTGGPGDTQYF
TGTGCCAGCAGCCGCTGGACGGGAGGGCCGGGAGATACGCAGTATTTT
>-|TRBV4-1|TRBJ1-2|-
CASSQVLRGGGYTF
TGCGCCAGCAGCCAAGTGCTCCGCGGGGGTGGCTACACCTTC
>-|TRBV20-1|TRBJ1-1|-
CSARSTEAFF
TGCAGTGCTAGATCCACTGAAGCTTTCTTT
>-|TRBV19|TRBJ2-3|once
CASSTGRDTQYF
TGTGCCAGTAGCACAGGGAGAGATACGCAGTATTTT
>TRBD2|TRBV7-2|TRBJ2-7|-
CASSLGGGSPYEQYF
TGTGCCAGCAGCTTAGGAGGCGGGAGTCCCTACGAGCAGTACTTC
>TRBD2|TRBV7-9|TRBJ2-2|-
CASHGTRAGELFF
TGTGCCAGCCACGGGACTAGGGCCGGGGAGCTGTTTTTT
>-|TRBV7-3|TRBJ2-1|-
CASSLKGDNEQFF
TGTGCCAGCAGCTTAAAGGGGGACAATGAGCAGTTCTTC
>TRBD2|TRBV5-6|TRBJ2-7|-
CASSPPPSGRAFYYEQYF
TGTGCCAGCAGCCCTCCTCCTAGCGGGAGAGCCTTTTACTACGAGCAGTACTTC
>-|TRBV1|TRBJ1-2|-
CTSSRVRDREGYTF
TGCACCAGCAGCCGGGTCCGGGACAGGGAAGGCTACACCTTC
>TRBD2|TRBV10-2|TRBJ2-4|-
CASSESFGGRAKNIQYF
TGCGCCAGCAGTGAGTCGTTTGGCGGGAGGGCCAAAAACATTCAGTACTTC
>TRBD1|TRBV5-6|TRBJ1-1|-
CASRLQGVMDTEAFF
TGTGCCAGCAGGTTACAGGGGGTGATGGACACTGAAGCTTTCTTT
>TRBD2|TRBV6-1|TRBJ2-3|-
CASSEAPSGRDTQYF
TGTGCCAGCAGTGAAGCGCCTAGCGGGAGAGATACGCAGTATTTT
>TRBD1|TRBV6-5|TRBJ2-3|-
CASRGGSTDTQYF
TGTGCCAGCAGAGGGGGCAGCACAGATACGCAGTATTTT
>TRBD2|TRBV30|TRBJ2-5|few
CAWKRLGGSETQYF
TGTGCCTGGAAACGTTTGGGGGGGTCGGAGACCCAGTACTTC
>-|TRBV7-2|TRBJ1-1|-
CASGGSEAFF
TGTGCCAGCGGAGGCAGTGAAGCTTTCTTT
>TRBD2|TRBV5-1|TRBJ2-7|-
CASSPLAGAIEQYF
TGCGCCAGCAGCCCGCTAGCGGGAGCAATCGAGCAGTACTTC
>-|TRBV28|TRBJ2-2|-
CASSLVLGTSTGELFF
TGTGCCAGCAGTTTAGTTTTGGGCACGTCCACCGGGGAGCTGTTTTTT
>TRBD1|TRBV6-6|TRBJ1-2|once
CASSQGQTYGYTF
TGTGCCAGCAGCCAGGGACAGACCTATGGCTACACCTTC
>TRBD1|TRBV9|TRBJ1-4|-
CASSSRDRGLEKLFF
TGTGCCAGCAGCTCACGGGACAGGGGTTTAGAAAAACTGTTTTTT
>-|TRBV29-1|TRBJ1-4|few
CSVEDNEKLFF
TGCAGCGTTGAAGACAATGAAAAACTGTTTTTT
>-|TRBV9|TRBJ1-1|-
CASSVAIEGWSEAFF
TGTGCCAGCAGCGTAGCTATAGAGGGGTGGTCTGAAGCTTTCTTT
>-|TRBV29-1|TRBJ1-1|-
CSVASGNTEAFF
TGCAGCGTTGCTTCCGGGAACACTGAAGCTTTCTTT
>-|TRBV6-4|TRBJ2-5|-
CASSAGAGETQYF
TGTGCCAGCAGTGCAGGGGCAGGAGAGACCCAGTACTTC
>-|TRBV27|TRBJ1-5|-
CASSPQGQPQHF
TGTGCCAGCAGTCCACAGGGTCAGCCCCAGCATTTT
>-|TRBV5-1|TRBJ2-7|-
CASNLILGSTYEQYF
TGCGCCAGCAACCTCATCCTGGGCAGCACCTACGAGCAGTACTTC
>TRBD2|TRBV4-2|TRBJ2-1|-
CASSQPAGGPNNEQFF
TGTGCCAGCAGCCAACCAGCGGGAGGGCCGAACAATGAGCAGTTCTTC
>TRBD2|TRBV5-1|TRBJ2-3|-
CASSLAPAGITDTQYF
TGCGCCAGCAGCTTGGCCCCAGCGGGAATCACAGATACGCAGTATTTT
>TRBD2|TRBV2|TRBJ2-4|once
CASAGGGNIQYF
TGTGCCAGCGCGGGGGGCGGAAACATTCAGTACTTC
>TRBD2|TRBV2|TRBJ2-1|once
CASSKGLAGGLGEQFF
TGTGCCAGCAGTAAGGGACTAGCGGGAGGGTTAGGTGAGCAGTTCTTC
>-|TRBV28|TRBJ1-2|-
CASSFRQNYGYTF
TGTGCCAGCAGTTTTCGGCAGAACTATGGCTACACCTTC
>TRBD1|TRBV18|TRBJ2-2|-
CASSPQGASSTGELFF
TGTGCCAGCTCACCACAGGGGGCATCAAGCACCGGGGAGCTGTTTTTT
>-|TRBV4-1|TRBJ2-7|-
CASSQNKDLTEDEQYF
TGCGCCAGCAGCCAGAATAAGGACTTAACGGAGGACGAGCAGTACTTC
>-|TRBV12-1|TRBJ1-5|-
CASVLEPQHF
TGTGCCAGCGTCTTGGAGCCCCAGCATTTT
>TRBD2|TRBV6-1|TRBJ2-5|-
CASSEQGTSPVPQYF
TGTGCCAGCAGTGAACAAGGGACTAGCCCTGTCCCCCAGTACTTC
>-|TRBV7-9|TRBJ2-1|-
CASRALGEAHSSYNEQFF
TGTGCCAGCAGGGCTCTCGGGGAGGCGCATAGCTCCTACAATGAGCAGTTCTTC
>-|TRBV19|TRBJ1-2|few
CASSITGGPYGYTF
TGTGCCAGTAGTATTACTGGGGGACCCTATGGCTACACCTTC
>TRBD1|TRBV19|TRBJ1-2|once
CASSSTRGQGYYGYTF
TGTGCCAGTAGTTCAACACGAGGACAGGGCTACTATGGCTACACCTTC
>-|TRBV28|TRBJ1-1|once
CASSLTGRAEAFF
TGTGCCAGCAGTCTAACAGGGAGGGCTGAAGCTTTCTTT
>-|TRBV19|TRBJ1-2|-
CASSRRGPANYGYTF
TGTGCCAGTAGTCGCCGGGGCCCCGCTAACTATGGCTACACCTTC
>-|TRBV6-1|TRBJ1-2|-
CASNPGGQPDYGYTF
TGTGCCAGCAACCCGGGGGGGCAGCCCGACTATGGCTACACCTTC
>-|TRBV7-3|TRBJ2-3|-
CASSSGRASRDTQYF
TGTGCCAGCAGCTCAGGGCGGGCGTCGAGAGATACGCAGTATTTT
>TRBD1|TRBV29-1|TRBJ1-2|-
CSVVRDSNGYTF
TGCAGCGTTGTAAGGGACAGCAACGGCTACACCTTC
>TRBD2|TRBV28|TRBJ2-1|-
CASSLFAQRGHNEQFF
TGTGCCAGCAGTTTATTCGCCCAGCGGGGCCACAATGAGCAGTTCTTC